Here is one T cell receptor (beta chain) with its context. What it binds is unknown. This PCR relied on a set of 60 Vbeta primers and 13 Jbeta primers. The data were produced by immunoSEQ multiplex PCR, yet TCRdb's version contains in-frame clones alone and is incomplete. In the table there are 180,000 or so clones, less than 80% of which are singletons. The V gene lost 1 base and the J gene lost 4 bases, with 16 bases spanning the gap. From germline, CDR1 is GTSNPN and CDR2 SVGIG (reference sequence). This CDR3 contains 15 residues. This sample was taken from a study of cytomegalovirus exposure and HLA in healthy donors. Whole-study context: As released early, the data held 70 million to 95 million unique TCRs from HLA-typed donors.

General study points: Association of a missense DCLRE1C variant with TCR beta V- and J-gene trimming was reported in a later analysis. Further analysis was carried out later, and it showed several of the most significant clusters appearing linked to common viral pathogens. Most TCR sequences proved rare, with some public TCRs found in many donors.

The sample taken for sequencing was PBMCs. The chain recombines TRBV30 with TRBJ1-2, with D maybe TRBD1 (6 bases). This receptor was taken from a man between 18 and 29 years old in good health and CMV-seronegative. CDR3 DNA sequence: TGTGCCTGGAGTGGGGAGCGGGACACCGGCTATGGCTACACCTTC. Translated: CAWSGERDTGYGYTF.